This T cell receptor beta chain was sequenced in a study of T-cell memory formation after mild COVID-19. Germline assignment: CDR1 SGDLS and CDR2 YYNGEE. The CDR3 sequence is 18 residues long. Trimming removed 0 bases from V and 0 bases from J, with 16 bases in between. TCRdb redid the calling of the 5' RACE reads with MiXCR, one entry per CDR3 protein. The sample shows roughly 610,000 distinct CDR3 sequences, 15% to 20% of them seen only once. This receptor was taken from an adult woman who had mild COVID-19 (a few samples of this study predate the infection). Cell type and time point are not known. What was sequenced was PBMCs or a T cell subset sorted from them (not recorded which). The chain has TRBV9 and TRBJ2-4; tentatively, D is TRBD2 (6 bases). The CDR3 DNA follows: TGTGCCAGCAGCGTAGTTGGTAGCGGCTGGGGAGCCAAAAACATTCAGTACTTC. As protein: CASSVVGSGWGAKNIQYF.